This T cell receptor (beta chain) appears in the sequencing data of a study of OX40 agonist ivuxolimab in advanced cancers. Comments on this clone: The antigen remains undetermined.

Study-wide results and caveats: Antigen targets of the expanded peripheral T cells went undetermined. Expanded clones were, on average, more numerous among CD8+ T cells than CD4+.

Profiled with immunoSEQ multiplex PCR; TCRdb holds only in-frame clones, not every one. The sample comprises some 57,000 clones, less than 85% of which are singletons, and around 0.52% rests with the top ten. CDR1 and CDR2 from the germline V gene are SGHDT and YYEEEE. The CDR3 extends over 13 amino acids. V lost 3 bases to trimming and J lost 10 bases, with 16 bases between them. Specimen: CD4+ or CD8+ T cells sorted from blood, collected in a trial of the OX40 agonist ivuxolimab. The rearrangement joins TRBV5-6 to TRBJ1-1, with D perhaps matching TRBD1 (6 bases). The TCR comes from an adult with an advanced solid tumor such as melanoma, head and neck, liver or kidney cancer. This chain's CDR3 is CASSSDGRGAAFF. The DNA of the CDR3 is TGTGCCAGCAGCTCCGACGGGAGGGGGGCAGCTTTCTTT.